The 4 T cell receptor beta chains in this list originate from one sample, sequenced in a study of T cell responses to AZD1222 COVID-19 vaccine. Sequencing was performed with immunoSEQ multiplex PCR; in TCRdb, only in-frame clones are kept and a portion is missing. The sample gives 150,000 to 200,000 clones, approximately 90% of which show up once; 4.3% is in the top ten. Sequences were derived from peripheral blood, sampled 28 days after the second dose of the MenACWY control vaccine. These receptors were taken from an adult who received the MenACWY meningococcal vaccine as a control.

The chain carries TRBV6-5 and TRBJ1-5; TRBD1 is a possible D gene (5 bases). The CDR3 has 15 amino acids. Trimming shortened V by 6 bases and J by 4 bases, and 16 bases separated the two germline ends. Germline CDR1 MNHEY, CDR2 SVGAGI. The CDR3 region is CASSRDSGGNQPQHF. DNA for the CDR3: TGTGCCAGCAGCCGCGATTCGGGGGGGAATCAGCCCCAGCATTTT.

The rearrangement links TRBV6-4 to TRBJ2-2; no definite D call. The CDR3 spans 14 residues. Germline V lookup: CDR1 MRHNA, CDR2 SNTAGT. Trimming took 5 bases from V and 1 from J, leaving 8 bases between them. CDR3 coding DNA: TGTGCCAGCAGTTGGGCAGGGAACACCGGGGAGCTGTTTTTT. This encodes CASSWAGNTGELFF.

This clone was counted a few times. The chain recombines TRBV7-9 with TRBJ1-3, with 10 bases fitting TRBD1. The trim removed 5 bases at V and 6 bases at J, leaving 7 bases unmatched. The CDR3 loop spans 15 amino acids. Germline V gene data show CDR1 as SEHNR and CDR2 as FQNEAQ (reference sequence). The CDR3 here is CASSPLGQGTNTIYF. As DNA, the CDR3 is TGTGCCAGCAGCCCGTTGGGACAGGGGACAAACACCATATATTTT.

This CDR3 reads CASSYTSGSPNEQFF. As DNA, the CDR3 is TGTGCCAGCAGCTACACTAGCGGGAGTCCCAATGAGCAGTTCTTC. The V gene is TRBV7-3, the J gene TRBJ2-1; 11 nucleotides agree with TRBD2. Germline-derived CDR1 and CDR2 are SGHTA and FQGTGA. This CDR3 is 15 amino acids long. Trimming removed 4 bases from V and 6 bases from J; junction bases left unmatched: 5.